This T cell receptor (delta chain) comes out of a study of gamma-delta T cells after stem cell transplantation. TCRdb used CATT to re-call clones from the RT-PCR reads. The sample has 2,800 or so delta-chain clones, roughly 5.4% seen once. This clone has just a few counts. TCRdb has a much larger clone's protein, which differs at residue 4 from the translation of this DNA, likely because of a read error; what is shown is the protein translated from the DNA. The germline gives CDR1 GEAIGNYY, CDR2 EKD. Trimming stripped 6 bases from V and 5 bases from J, with 27 bases between. The CDR3 sequence is 17 residues long.

The receptor was derived from a human donor. It is not recorded whose cells these are; they may come from a transplant donor. The sequenced material came from gamma-delta T cells. The rearrangement joins TRDV2 to TRDJ1; TRDD3 might be the D (6 bases). CDR3 residues: CACNKLRTGPQRDKLIF. The CDR3 region has the DNA TGTGCCTGTAACAAACTACGAACTGGGCCACAGAGGGATAAACTCATCTTT.